A selection of T cell receptor beta chains follows, all from one sample in a study of T cell responses to AZD1222 COVID-19 vaccine. Here immunoSEQ multiplex PCR was the method, and the copy in TCRdb shows in-frame clones only, minus some. The sample lists about 130,000 clones; 88% were seen once. Here the sequenced sample was peripheral blood, taken on day 0 of AZD1222 vaccination. These receptors were taken from an adult in good health. Both conserved end residues are part of each CDR3. D genes are given only for firm matches. The size field is filled for only some rows; it gives once, few, many or a size class.

TRBD2 | TRBJ2-1 | TRBV7-3 | NA | 16 | CASSLSAGGSYNEQFF | TGTGCCAGCAGCTTAAGTGCGGGGGGCTCCTACAATGAGCAGTTCTTC
TRBD1 | TRBJ1-4 | TRBV6-6 | NA | 13 | CASSDRGGEKLFF | TGTGCCAGCAGTGACAGGGGCGGGGAAAAACTGTTTTTT
NA | TRBJ1-2 | TRBV3-1/TRBV3-2 | NA | 15 | CASSQDRHSDYGYTF | TGTGCCAGCAGCCAAGATCGACACTCCGACTATGGCTACACCTTC
TRBD2 | TRBJ2-2 | TRBV10-3 | NA | 20 | CAISESSGAGGKSTAGELFF | TGTGCCATCAGTGAGTCGAGCGGGGCGGGCGGAAAGTCCACAGCCGGGGAGCTGTTTTTT
NA | TRBJ1-5 | TRBV9 | NA | 14 | CASSEGVGNEPQHF | TGTGCCAGCAGCGAGGGGGTGGGGAATGAGCCCCAGCATTTT
NA | TRBJ2-3 | TRBV7-2 | once | 14 | CASSPPRPEDTQYF | TGTGCCAGCAGCCCCCCCCGACCGGAAGATACGCAGTATTTT
TRBD1 | TRBJ2-7 | TRBV7-2 | NA | 15 | CASRLGAGGLSEQYF | TGTGCCAGCAGGTTGGGGGCAGGGGGTCTGTCCGAGCAGTACTTC
NA | TRBJ2-3 | TRBV9 | NA | 12 | CASGLNTDTQYF | TGTGCCAGCGGGCTAAACACAGATACGCAGTATTTT
TRBD2 | TRBJ2-3 | TRBV11-2 | NA | 16 | CASSSRGSGGADTQYF | TGTGCCAGCAGCTCCCGCGGTAGCGGGGGTGCAGATACGCAGTATTTT
NA | TRBJ1-3 | TRBV5-1 | NA | 14 | CASSLGGAGNTIYF | TGCGCCAGCAGCTTGGGCGGTGCTGGAAACACCATATATTTT
NA | TRBJ1-2 | TRBV27 | once | 16 | CASSLSGAGTNYGYTF | TGTGCCAGCAGTTTATCGGGGGCAGGGACTAACTATGGCTACACCTTC